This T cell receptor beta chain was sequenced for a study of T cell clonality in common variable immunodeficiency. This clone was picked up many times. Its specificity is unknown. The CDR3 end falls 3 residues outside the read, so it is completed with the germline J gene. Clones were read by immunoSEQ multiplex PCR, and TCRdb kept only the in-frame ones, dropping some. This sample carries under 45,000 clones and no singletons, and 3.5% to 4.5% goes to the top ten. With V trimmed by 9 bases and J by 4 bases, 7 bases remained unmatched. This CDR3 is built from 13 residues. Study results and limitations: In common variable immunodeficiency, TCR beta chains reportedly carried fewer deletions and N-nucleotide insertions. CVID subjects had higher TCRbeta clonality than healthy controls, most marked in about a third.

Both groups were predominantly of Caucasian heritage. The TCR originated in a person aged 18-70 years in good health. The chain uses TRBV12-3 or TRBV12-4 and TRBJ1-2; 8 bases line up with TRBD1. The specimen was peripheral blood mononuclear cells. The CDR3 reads CASGGQALYGYTF. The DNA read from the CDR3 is TGTGCCAGTGGGGGACAGGCCCTCTATGGC.